This passage covers 18 T cell receptor beta chains from one sample sequenced in a study of blood T cells in healthy people across ages. Alongside a J-beta primer mix, a sample-barcoded 5' primer served in a second PCR lasting about 7 to 12 cycles. A single record per CDR3 protein comes from TCRdb applying MiXCR to the 5' RACE reads. The sample lists hundreds of thousands of distinct CDR3 sequences, about a fifth occurring once. The specimen was blood. All receptors come from a man in his 70s in good health.

The rearrangement uses TRBV11-2 and TRBJ2-1, with D perhaps TRBD2 (6 bases). The CDR3 runs 14 residues. Per the germline V gene, CDR1 is SGHAT and CDR2 is FQNNGV. Trimming took off 5 bases at V and 2 bases at J, with 10 bases between the two ends. The CDR3 here is CASSGTPAYNEQFF. The CDR3 nucleotides are TGTGCCAGCAGCGGGACTCCTGCCTACAATGAGCAGTTCTTC.

This sequence joins TRBV2 and TRBJ2-1; the D gene is possibly TRBD1 (5 bases). The CDR3 spans 13 residues. Per germline, CDR1 SNHLY and CDR2 FYNNEI. The V end was cut by 7 bases, the J end by 3 bases, with 10 bases between. The CDR3: CASTLTDYNEQFF. The CDR3 DNA sequence: TGTGCCAGCACCTTGACAGACTACAATGAGCAGTTCTTC.

The chain carries TRBV5-6 and TRBJ2-3; D remains unclear. The germline V gene encodes CDR1 SGHDT and CDR2 YYEEEE. The CDR3 sequence is 13 residues long. The V and J ends lost 7 bases and 3 bases respectively, with 12 bases between them. The CDR3 reads CASGPSPTDTQYF. CDR3 DNA: TGTGCCAGCGGCCCCAGTCCTACAGATACGCAGTATTTT.

In this sample, this clonotype turned up a few times. V usage is TRBV7-9 and J usage is TRBJ2-2; a weak D match, TRBD2 (6 bases). Trimming cost V 2 bases and J 6 bases, with 16 bases left between them. Germline loops: CDR1 SEHNR, CDR2 FQNEAQ (reference sequence). The CDR3 has 16 amino acids. In nucleotides, the CDR3 is TGTGCCAGCAGCTTAAACGGGCCTAGCGAGTCCGGGGAGCTGTTTTTT. As protein: CASSLNGPSESGELFF.

This clonotype showed up just a few times. The chain joins TRBV12-3 or TRBV12-4 to TRBJ2-2, with 8 bases aligning to TRBD1. This CDR3 comprises 16 residues. V lost 1 base to trimming and J lost 3 bases; unmatched junction nucleotides: 4. CDR3 nucleotide sequence: TGTGCCAGCAGTTTAGTTTCAGGGGGCTACACCGGGGAGCTGTTTTTT. It is translated as CASSLVSGGYTGELFF.

This chain links TRBV10-3 with TRBJ2-7; 10 bases match TRBD1. Losses at the gene ends were 6 bases for V and 5 bases for J; bases not matched to a gene: 7. The germline gives CDR1 ENHRY, CDR2 SYGVKD. This CDR3 is 14 amino acids long. For the CDR3, the DNA is TGTGCCATCAGGGGGACAGGGGCTAAACACGAGCAGTACTTC. Amino acid sequence: CAIRGTGAKHEQYF.

The V call is TRBV11-2, the J call TRBJ2-2, with 10 bases that match TRBD1. Germline V gene data show CDR1 as SGHAT and CDR2 as FQNNGV. With V trimmed by 1 base and J by 7 bases, 3 bases remained unmatched. This CDR3 spans 15 amino acids. The CDR3 DNA follows: TGTGCCAGCAGCTTAGTGACAGGGGGCGGCGGGGAGCTGTTTTTT. Amino acid sequence: CASSLVTGGGGELFF.

The chain joins TRBV29-1 to TRBJ1-3; tentative D call: TRBD1 (5 bases). The CDR3 consists of 11 residues. V lost 4 bases and J 4 bases, leaving 5 bases between the germline ends. The germline V gene encodes CDR1 SQVTM and CDR2 ANQGSEA. DNA for the CDR3: TGCAGCGTTGGGGACGGAAACACCATATATTTT. The encoded protein is CSVGDGNTIYF.

This CDR3 is CASSLGTGLNYGYTF. For the CDR3, the DNA is TGTGCCAGCAGTTTAGGGACAGGGCTTAACTATGGCTACACCTTC. The J gene is TRBJ1-2, the V gene TRBV27; 9 bases are a match to TRBD1. From germline, CDR1 is MNHEY and CDR2 SMNVEV (reference sequence). V was clipped by 2 bases and J by 1 base; unmatched bases: 2. This CDR3 spans 15 amino acids.

This clonotype was observed a handful of times. This chain joins TRBV18 and TRBJ2-1; 9 bases fit TRBD2. Looked up from germline, CDR1 is KGHSH and CDR2 is LQKENI. With V trimmed by 2 bases and J by 7 bases, 6 bases remained unmatched. This CDR3 has 15 residues. The CDR3 nucleotides are TGTGCCAGCTCACCAACGGCGGGGGGGCTAAATGAGCAGTTCTTC. This codes for CASSPTAGGLNEQFF.

This sequence joins TRBV3-1 and TRBJ2-1; D is possibly TRBD2 (5 bases). The J call may be incorrect, as the DNA end agrees better with TRBJ2-7. CDR1 and CDR2 from the germline V gene are LGHDT and YNNKEL (reference sequence). This CDR3 has 15 residues. The CDR3 protein is CASSRGLSPSYEQYF. The CDR3 DNA sequence: TGTGCCAGCAGCCGAGGACTTTCCCCGAGCTACGAGCAGTACTTC.

This clonotype was counted between two and nine times. This sequence joins TRBV4-1 and TRBJ2-3, with D possibly matching TRBD2 (6 bases). The CDR3 has 16 amino acids. In germline, CDR1 is MGHRA, CDR2 YSYEKL. V lost 2 bases to trimming and J lost 12 bases, with 24 bases between them. CDR3 in amino acids: CASSQPTSEGRYAQYF. The CDR3 nucleotides read TGCGCCAGCAGCCAACCGACTAGTGAGGGCAGATACGCTCAGTATTTT.

This clonotype was seen a few times. The V gene is TRBV6-1, the J gene TRBJ1-3; tentative D call: TRBD1 (5 bases). Germline V CDR1 and CDR2: MNHNS, SASEGT. The CDR3 is 16 residues long. V was pared by 6 bases and J by 0 bases, with 15 bases between. Here the CDR3 reads CASSPGGLFSGNTIYF. The CDR3 bases are TGTGCCAGCAGCCCCGGGGGTCTCTTCTCTGGAAACACCATATATTTT.

This clonotype has a handful of counts. This CDR3 is CASSQESSGRANEQFF. CDR3 coding DNA: TGCGCCAGCAGCCAAGAATCTAGCGGGAGGGCCAATGAGCAGTTCTTC. The chain employs TRBV4-3 and TRBJ2-1; 12 bases are a match to TRBD2. Trimming removed 0 bases from V and 6 bases from J; junction bases left unmatched: 3. From germline, CDR1 is LGHNA and CDR2 YSLEER. The CDR3 has 16 residues.

The CDR3 DNA is TGTGCCAGCAGTTACTCGACGACCCCTCGTGTGGATACGCAGTATTTT. As protein: CASSYSTTPRVDTQYF. The chain couples TRBV6-2 or TRBV6-3 to TRBJ2-3, with no clear D. V lost 0 bases and J 6 bases, leaving 16 bases between the germline ends. Germline V CDR1 and CDR2: MNHEY, SVGEGT. CDR3 size: 16 residues.

This chain links TRBV20-1 with TRBJ2-7, with D tentatively TRBD1 (7 bases). The CDR3 totals 11 residues. Trimming stripped 6 bases from V and 5 bases from J, with 11 bases between. Per germline, CDR1 DFQATT and CDR2 SNEGSKA (reference sequence). The CDR3 loop reads CSARGVDEQYF. CDR3 coding DNA: TGCAGTGCCAGGGGGGTGGACGAGCAGTACTTC.

The chain is built from TRBV4-2 and TRBJ2-3; 9 positions match TRBD2. The trim removed 6 bases at V and 0 bases at J, leaving 10 bases unmatched. CDR1 and CDR2 (germline): LGHNA, YNFKEQ. The CDR3 contains 17 residues. DNA of the CDR3: TGTGCCAGCAGTATGGTAGCGGGGGAACCAAGCACAGATACGCAGTATTTT. Protein: CASSMVAGEPSTDTQYF.

This clonotype was counted between two and nine times. V and J are TRBV10-3 and TRBJ2-3; D gene unclear. The CDR3 has 13 residues. V was pared by 5 bases and J by 3 bases, with 9 bases between. The germline CDR1 and CDR2 sequences are ENHRY and SYGVKD. The CDR3 DNA sequence: TGTGCCATCAGTCTGACGGGTACAGATACGCAGTATTTT. Translation gives CAISLTGTDTQYF.